Listed below are T cell receptor beta chains from one sample, sequenced in a study of T cells in Graves' hyperthyroidism and ophthalmopathy. TCRdb independently ran MiXCR on the multiplex PCR reads; one entry per CDR3 protein. The table has about half a million distinct CDR3 sequences, 20% seen once. Sequenced input: blood. The receptors shown here come from a man aged 35-49 years with Graves' ophthalmopathy. Each CDR3 is given with its conserved first and last residue. D genes are given only for firm matches. Size is omitted from some rows. Given values are once, few, many or a class for expanded clones.

D gene: -; V gene: TRBV2; clone size: many; J gene: TRBJ1-5; CDR3 protein: CASSFGFLSNQPQHF; CDR3 DNA: TGTGCCAGCAGTTTTGGGTTCCTTAGCAATCAGCCCCAGCATTTT
D gene: TRBD1; V gene: TRBV9; clone size: -; J gene: TRBJ2-7; CDR3 protein: CASSREGGRDEQYF; CDR3 DNA: TGTGCCAGCAGCCGAGAAGGGGGCCGGGACGAGCAGTACTTC
D gene: -; V gene: TRBV6-1; clone size: many; J gene: TRBJ2-3; CDR3 protein: CASKHRSTDTQYF; CDR3 DNA: TGTGCCAGCAAGCACCGGAGCACAGATACGCAGTATTTT
D gene: -; V gene: TRBV27; clone size: many; J gene: TRBJ1-2; CDR3 protein: CASSLGGYHGYTF; CDR3 DNA: TGTGCCAGCAGTTTGGGAGGGTACCATGGCTACACCTTC
D gene: -; V gene: TRBV20-1; clone size: -; J gene: TRBJ1-2; CDR3 protein: CSARDLETGSLRRYGYTF; CDR3 DNA: TGCAGTGCTAGAGATCTTGAGACAGGTTCCTTACGCCGGTATGGCTACACCTTC
D gene: -; V gene: TRBV3-1; clone size: -; J gene: TRBJ2-1; CDR3 protein: CASSPTGDTLYNEQFF; CDR3 DNA: TGTGCCAGCAGCCCAACCGGGGATACCCTTTACAATGAGCAGTTCTTC
D gene: -; V gene: TRBV30; clone size: few; J gene: TRBJ1-5; CDR3 protein: CAWSPGGGQPQHF; CDR3 DNA: TGTGCCTGGAGTCCCGGAGGGGGTCAGCCCCAGCATTTT
D gene: TRBD1; V gene: TRBV12-3/TRBV12-4; clone size: few; J gene: TRBJ2-4; CDR3 protein: CASSNRGTKNIQYF; CDR3 DNA: TGTGCCAGCAGCAACAGGGGAACCAAAAACATTCAGTACTTC
D gene: -; V gene: TRBV19; clone size: few; J gene: TRBJ2-7; CDR3 protein: CASTRSRSSYEQYF; CDR3 DNA: TGTGCCAGTACCCGCAGTCGGAGCTCCTACGAGCAGTACTTC
D gene: -; V gene: TRBV6-2/TRBV6-3; clone size: few; J gene: TRBJ2-4; CDR3 protein: CASSSSGRGNKNIQYF; CDR3 DNA: TGTGCCAGCAGTTCCTCGGGGAGGGGGAACAAAAACATTCAGTACTTC